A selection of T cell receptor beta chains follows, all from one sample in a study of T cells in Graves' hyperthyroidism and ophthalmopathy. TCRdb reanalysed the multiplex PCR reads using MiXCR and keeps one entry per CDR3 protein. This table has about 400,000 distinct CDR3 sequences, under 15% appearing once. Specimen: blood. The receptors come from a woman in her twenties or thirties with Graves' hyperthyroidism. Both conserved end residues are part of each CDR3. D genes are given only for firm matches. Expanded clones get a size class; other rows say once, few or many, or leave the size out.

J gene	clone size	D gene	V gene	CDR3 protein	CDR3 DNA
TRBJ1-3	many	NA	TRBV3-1	CASSQGTGSGNTIYF	TGTGCCAGCAGCCAAGGTACTGGGAGCGGAAACACCATATATTTT
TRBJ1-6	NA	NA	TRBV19	CASRDSGNSPLHF	TGTGCCAGCCGGGACTCCGGTAATTCACCCCTCCACTTT
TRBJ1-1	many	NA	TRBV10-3	CAISELGGVRTEAFF	TGTGCCATCAGTGAACTTGGGGGGGTAAGGACTGAAGCTTTCTTT
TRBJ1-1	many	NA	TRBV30	CAWSALGKNTEAFF	TGTGCCTGGAGTGCTCTAGGGAAGAACACTGAAGCTTTCTTT
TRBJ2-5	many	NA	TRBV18	CASSPSTEKEETQYF	TGTGCCAGCTCACCCTCGACAGAAAAAGAAGAGACCCAGTACTTC
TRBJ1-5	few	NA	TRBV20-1	CSAKIGTDSNQPQHF	TGCAGTGCTAAAATCGGGACGGATAGCAATCAGCCCCAGCATTTT
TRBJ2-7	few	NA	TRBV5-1	CASSLAGTPGEQYF	TGCGCCAGCAGCTTGGCCGGGACCCCCGGGGAGCAGTACTTC
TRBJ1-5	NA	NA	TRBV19	CASSKIQGVRPQHF	TGTGCCAGTAGTAAAATCCAGGGAGTTCGGCCCCAGCATTTT
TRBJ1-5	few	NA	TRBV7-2	CASSSGVGGLNQPQHF	TGTGCCAGCAGCTCTGGCGTTGGGGGTTTGAATCAGCCCCAGCATTTT
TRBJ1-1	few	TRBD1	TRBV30	CAWASTGGTEAFF	TGTGCCTGGGCCTCGACAGGGGGCACTGAAGCTTTCTTT
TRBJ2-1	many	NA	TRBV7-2	CASSLGLVSYNEQFF	TGTGCCAGCAGCCTTGGACTTGTCTCCTACAATGAGCAGTTCTTC
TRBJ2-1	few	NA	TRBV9	CASSSTPTANNEQFF	TGTGCCAGCAGCTCGACGCCGACGGCCAACAATGAGCAGTTCTTC
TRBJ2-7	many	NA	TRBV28	CATYYPYEQYF	TGTGCCACCTATTACCCCTACGAGCAGTACTTC
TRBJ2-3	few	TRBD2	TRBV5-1	CASSLPSSGSRTDTQYF	TGCGCCAGCAGCTTGCCTTCTAGCGGGAGTCGCACAGATACGCAGTATTTT
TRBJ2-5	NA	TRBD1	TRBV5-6	CASLTGGAETQYF	TGTGCCAGTTTGACAGGGGGCGCCGAGACCCAGTACTTC
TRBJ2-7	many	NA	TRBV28	CASSPYGRPIYEQYF	TGTGCCAGCAGTCCCTACGGGAGACCCATCTACGAGCAGTACTTC
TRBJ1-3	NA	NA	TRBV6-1	CASRDRDSSGNTIYF	TGTGCCAGCAGGGACCGCGATTCCTCTGGAAACACCATATATTTT
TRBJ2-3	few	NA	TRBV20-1	CSAGDGGRSTDTQYF	TGCAGTGCTGGGGACGGTGGCCGGAGCACAGATACGCAGTATTTT
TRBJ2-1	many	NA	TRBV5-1	CASSILQGGEQFF	TGCGCCAGCAGCATACTACAGGGTGGTGAGCAGTTCTTC
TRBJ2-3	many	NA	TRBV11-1	CASSLFDPGGTDTQYF	TGTGCCAGCAGCTTATTCGATCCAGGGGGCACAGATACGCAGTATTTT
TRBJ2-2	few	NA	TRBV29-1	CSVNSPGQVSGELFF	TGCAGCGTTAACAGTCCGGGACAAGTCTCCGGGGAGCTGTTTTTT
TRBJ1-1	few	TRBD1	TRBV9	CASSGGTGGILNTEAFF	TGTGCCAGCAGCGGAGGGACAGGGGGCATCCTGAACACTGAAGCTTTCTTT
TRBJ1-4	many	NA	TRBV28	CASKTNNEKLFF	TGTGCCAGCAAGACTAATAATGAAAAACTGTTTTTT
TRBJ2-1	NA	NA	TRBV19	CASSTLASSYNEQFF	TGTGCCAGTAGTACTTTAGCGAGCTCCTACAATGAGCAGTTCTTC
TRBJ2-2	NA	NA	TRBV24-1	CATSWWTGIGLNTGELFF	TGTGCCACCAGTTGGTGGACTGGAATCGGGCTGAACACCGGGGAGCTGTTTTTT
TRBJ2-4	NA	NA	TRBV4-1	CASSQDLAGKAKNIQYF	TGCGCCAGCAGCCAAGATTTGGCAGGGAAAGCCAAAAACATTCAGTACTTC
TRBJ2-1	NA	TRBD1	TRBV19	CASNDREQVNEQFF	TGTGCCAGTAATGACAGGGAACAGGTCAATGAGCAGTTCTTC
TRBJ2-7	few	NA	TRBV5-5	CASSEFGHISYEQYF	TGTGCCAGCAGTGAATTCGGACACATCTCCTACGAGCAGTACTTC
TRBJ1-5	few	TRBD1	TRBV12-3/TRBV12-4	CASSPQGSYMAQHF	TGTGCCAGCAGTCCACAGGGGTCTTATATGGCCCAGCATTTT
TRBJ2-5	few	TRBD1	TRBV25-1	CASTPGTGVFRAQYF	TGTGCCAGCACCCCCGGGACAGGGGTTTTTAGGGCCCAGTACTTC
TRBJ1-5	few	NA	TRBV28	CASSSPETDNQPQHF	TGTGCCAGCAGTTCCCCCGAGACAGACAATCAGCCCCAGCATTTT
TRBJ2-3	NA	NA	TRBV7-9	CASSVGRDTRTQYF	TGTGCCAGCAGCGTAGGCCGGGACACCCGTACGCAGTATTTT
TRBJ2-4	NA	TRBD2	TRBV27	CAISEEPGRVAKSIQYF	TGTGCCATCAGTGAGGAGCCGGGGAGGGTCGCCAAAAGCATTCAGTACTTC
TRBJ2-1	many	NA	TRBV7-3	CASSTGPGIYNEQFF	TGTGCCAGCAGCACCGGGCCGGGGATATACAATGAGCAGTTCTTC
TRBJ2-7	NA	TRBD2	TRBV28	CASTFFAGGPYEQYF	TGTGCCAGCACCTTTTTTGCGGGAGGGCCCTACGAGCAGTACTTC
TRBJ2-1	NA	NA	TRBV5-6	CASTLLSNEQFF	TGTGCCAGCACCCTTCTCAGTAATGAGCAGTTCTTC
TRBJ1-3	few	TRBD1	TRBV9	CASSEVGTVASGNTIYF	TGTGCCAGCAGCGAAGTCGGGACAGTCGCTAGTGGAAACACCATATATTTT
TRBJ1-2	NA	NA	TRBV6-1	CASSEEDSTSEVYGYTF	TGTGCCAGCAGTGAAGAGGATTCGACATCGGAGGTCTATGGCTACACCTTC
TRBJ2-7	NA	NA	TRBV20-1	CSKTGLGTSRQYF	TGCAGTAAAACAGGGCTAGGTACCTCCAGGCAGTACTTC
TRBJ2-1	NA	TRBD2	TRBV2	CASSEGTSGRQQFF	TGTGCCAGCAGTGAGGGGACTAGCGGGAGACAGCAGTTCTTC
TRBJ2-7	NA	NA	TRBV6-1	CASSQGRGSYEQYF	TGTGCCAGCAGTCAGGGACGTGGGTCCTACGAGCAGTACTTC
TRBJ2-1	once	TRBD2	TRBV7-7	CASSPSGTSGEQFF	TGTGCTAGCAGCCCTAGCGGGACTAGCGGGGAACAGTTCTTC
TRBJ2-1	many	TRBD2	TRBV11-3	CASSPGAGGLSNEQFF	TGTGCCAGCAGCCCGGGAGCGGGAGGGCTATCCAATGAGCAGTTCTTC
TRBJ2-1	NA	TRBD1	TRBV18	CASSWDRGPYNEQFF	TGTGCCAGCTCGTGGGACAGGGGGCCCTACAATGAGCAGTTCTTC
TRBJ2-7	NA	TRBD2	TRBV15	CATSRDRGLAGASGQYF	TGTGCCACCAGCAGAGATCGGGGACTAGCGGGAGCGAGCGGGCAGTACTTC
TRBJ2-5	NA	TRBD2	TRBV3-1	CASRTSGRGRETQYF	TGTGCCAGCAGAACGAGCGGGAGAGGTCGAGAGACCCAGTACTTC
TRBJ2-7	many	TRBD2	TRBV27	CASSFYGLAGVYEQYF	TGTGCCAGCAGTTTCTACGGACTAGCGGGAGTATACGAGCAGTACTTC
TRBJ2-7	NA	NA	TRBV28	CASSFWGVGQNYEQYF	TGTGCCAGCAGTTTTTGGGGCGTGGGGCAGAATTACGAGCAGTACTTC
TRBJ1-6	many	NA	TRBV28	CASSPGDSPLHF	TGTGCCAGCAGCCCCGGGGATTCACCCCTCCACTTT
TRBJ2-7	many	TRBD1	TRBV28	CASIPNRGLGEQYF	TGTGCCAGCATTCCAAACAGGGGGCTAGGGGAGCAGTACTTC
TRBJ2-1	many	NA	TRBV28	CASSWATSPPQFF	TGTGCCAGCAGTTGGGCGACTAGTCCCCCCCAGTTCTTC
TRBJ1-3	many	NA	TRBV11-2	CASSLLGFSGNTIYF	TGTGCCAGCAGCTTACTAGGGTTCTCTGGAAACACCATATATTTT
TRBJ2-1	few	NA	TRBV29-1	CSVEDALVGANEQFF	TGCAGCGTTGAAGATGCCCTAGTCGGGGCAAATGAGCAGTTCTTC
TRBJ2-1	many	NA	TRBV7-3	CASSPWPYNEQFF	TGTGCCAGCAGCCCATGGCCCTACAATGAGCAGTTCTTC